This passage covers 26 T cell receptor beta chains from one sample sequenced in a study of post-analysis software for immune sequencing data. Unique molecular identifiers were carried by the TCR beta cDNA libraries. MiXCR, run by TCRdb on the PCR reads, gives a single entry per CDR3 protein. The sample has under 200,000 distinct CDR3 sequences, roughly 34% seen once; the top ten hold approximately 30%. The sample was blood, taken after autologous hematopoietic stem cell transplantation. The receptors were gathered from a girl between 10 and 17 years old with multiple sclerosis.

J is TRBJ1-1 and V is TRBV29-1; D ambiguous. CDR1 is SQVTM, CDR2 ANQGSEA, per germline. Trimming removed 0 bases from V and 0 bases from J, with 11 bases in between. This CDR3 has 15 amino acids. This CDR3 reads CSVEDGRGMNTEAFF. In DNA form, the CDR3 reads TGCAGCGTTGAAGATGGGCGGGGTATGAACACTGAAGCTTTCTTT.

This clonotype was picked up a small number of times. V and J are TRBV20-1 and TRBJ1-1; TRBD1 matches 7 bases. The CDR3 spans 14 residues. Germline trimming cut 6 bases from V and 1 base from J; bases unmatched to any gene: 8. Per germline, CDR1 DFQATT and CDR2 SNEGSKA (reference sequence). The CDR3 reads CSAYRRQGNTEAFF. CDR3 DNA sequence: TGCAGTGCCTACCGGAGACAGGGGAACACTGAAGCTTTCTTT.

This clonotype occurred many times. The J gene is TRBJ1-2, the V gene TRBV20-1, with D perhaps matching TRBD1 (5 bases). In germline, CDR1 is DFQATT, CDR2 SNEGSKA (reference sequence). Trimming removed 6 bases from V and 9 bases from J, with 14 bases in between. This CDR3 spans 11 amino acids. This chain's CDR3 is CSAPRDLRYTF. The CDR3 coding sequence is TGCAGTGCCCCAAGGGACCTTCGCTACACCTTC.

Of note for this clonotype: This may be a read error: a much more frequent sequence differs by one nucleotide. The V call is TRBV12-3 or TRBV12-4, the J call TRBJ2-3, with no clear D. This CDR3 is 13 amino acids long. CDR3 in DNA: TGTGCCGGCAGTTTAGCTATTCCAGATACGCAGTATTTT. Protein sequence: CAGSLAIPDTQYF.

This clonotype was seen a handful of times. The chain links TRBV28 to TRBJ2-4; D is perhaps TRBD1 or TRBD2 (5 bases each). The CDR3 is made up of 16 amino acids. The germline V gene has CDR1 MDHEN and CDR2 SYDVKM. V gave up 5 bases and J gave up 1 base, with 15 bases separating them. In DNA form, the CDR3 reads TGTGCCAGCAGTCCCCGGGACCCCGGGGCCAAAAACATTCAGTACTTC. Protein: CASSPRDPGAKNIQYF.

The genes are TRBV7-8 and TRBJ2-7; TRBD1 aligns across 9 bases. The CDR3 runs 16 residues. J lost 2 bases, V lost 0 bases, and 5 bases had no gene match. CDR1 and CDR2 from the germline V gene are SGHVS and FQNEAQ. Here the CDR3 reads CASSLAATGGTYEQYF. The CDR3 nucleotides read TGTGCCAGCAGCTTAGCCGCGACAGGGGGAACCTACGAGCAGTACTTC.

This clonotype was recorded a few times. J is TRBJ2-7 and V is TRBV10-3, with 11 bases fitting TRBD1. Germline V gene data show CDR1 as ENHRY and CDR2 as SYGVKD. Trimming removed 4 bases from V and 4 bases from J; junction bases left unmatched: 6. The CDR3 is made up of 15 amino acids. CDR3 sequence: CAISAPDRGHYEQYF. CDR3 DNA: TGTGCCATCAGTGCGCCGGACAGGGGGCATTACGAGCAGTACTTC.

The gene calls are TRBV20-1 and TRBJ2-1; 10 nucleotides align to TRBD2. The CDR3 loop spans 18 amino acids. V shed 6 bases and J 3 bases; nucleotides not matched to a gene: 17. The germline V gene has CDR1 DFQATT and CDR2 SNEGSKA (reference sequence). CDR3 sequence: CSANQGVKRLAGYNEQFF. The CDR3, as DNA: TGCAGTGCAAACCAGGGGGTTAAGAGACTAGCGGGCTACAATGAGCAGTTCTTC.

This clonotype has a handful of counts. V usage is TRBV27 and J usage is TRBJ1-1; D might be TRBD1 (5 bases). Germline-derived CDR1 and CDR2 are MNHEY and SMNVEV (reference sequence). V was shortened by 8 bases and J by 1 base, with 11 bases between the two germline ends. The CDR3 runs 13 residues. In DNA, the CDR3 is TGTGCCAGCGGCGACAGCACGAACACTGAAGCTTTCTTT. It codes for CASGDSTNTEAFF.

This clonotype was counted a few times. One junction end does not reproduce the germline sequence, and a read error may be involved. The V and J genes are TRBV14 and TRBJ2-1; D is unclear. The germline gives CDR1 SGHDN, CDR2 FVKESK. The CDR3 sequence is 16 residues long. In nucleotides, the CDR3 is TGCGCCAGCAGCCAAGATGCCTGGCTGGGGTACGTTGAGCAGTTCTTC. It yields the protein CASSQDAWLGYVEQFF.

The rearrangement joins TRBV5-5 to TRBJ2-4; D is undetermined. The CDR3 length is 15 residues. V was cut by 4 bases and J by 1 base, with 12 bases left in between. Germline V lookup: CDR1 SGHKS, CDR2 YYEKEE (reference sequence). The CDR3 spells CASSPNRPAKNIQYF. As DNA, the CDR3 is TGTGCCAGCAGCCCGAATCGTCCTGCCAAAAACATTCAGTACTTC.

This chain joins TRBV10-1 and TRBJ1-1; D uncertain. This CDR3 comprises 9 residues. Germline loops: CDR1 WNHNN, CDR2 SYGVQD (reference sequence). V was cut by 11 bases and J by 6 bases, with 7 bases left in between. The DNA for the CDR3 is TGCGCCGGAGCGTCTGAAGCTTTCTTT. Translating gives CAGASEAFF.

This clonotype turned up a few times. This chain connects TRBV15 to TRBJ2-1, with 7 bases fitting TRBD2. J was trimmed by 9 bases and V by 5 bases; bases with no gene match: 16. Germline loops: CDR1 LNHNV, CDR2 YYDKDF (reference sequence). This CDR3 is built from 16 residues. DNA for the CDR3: TGTGCCACCAGCGCACAACGGGACTACCCAGATTCTGAGCAGTTCTTC. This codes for CATSAQRDYPDSEQFF.

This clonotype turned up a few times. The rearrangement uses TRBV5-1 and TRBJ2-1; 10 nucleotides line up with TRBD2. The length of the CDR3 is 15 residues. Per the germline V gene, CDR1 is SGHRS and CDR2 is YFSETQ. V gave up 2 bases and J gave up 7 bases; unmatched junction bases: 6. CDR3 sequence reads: CASSFGLAGVNEQFF. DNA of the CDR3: TGCGCCAGCAGCTTTGGCCTAGCGGGAGTTAATGAGCAGTTCTTC.

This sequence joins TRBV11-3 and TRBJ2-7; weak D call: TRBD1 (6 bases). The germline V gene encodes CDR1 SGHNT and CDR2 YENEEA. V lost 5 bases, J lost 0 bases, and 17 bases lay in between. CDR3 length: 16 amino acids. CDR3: CASSQPWQGSSYEQYF. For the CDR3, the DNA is TGTGCCAGCAGCCAACCGTGGCAGGGGAGCTCCTACGAGCAGTACTTC.

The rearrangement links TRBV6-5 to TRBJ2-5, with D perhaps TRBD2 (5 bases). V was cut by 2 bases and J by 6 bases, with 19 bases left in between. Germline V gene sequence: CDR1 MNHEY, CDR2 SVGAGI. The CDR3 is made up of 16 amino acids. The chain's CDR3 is CASSYTSGGVVKTQYF. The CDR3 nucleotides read TGTGCCAGCAGTTACACGAGTGGAGGAGTGGTGAAGACCCAGTACTTC.

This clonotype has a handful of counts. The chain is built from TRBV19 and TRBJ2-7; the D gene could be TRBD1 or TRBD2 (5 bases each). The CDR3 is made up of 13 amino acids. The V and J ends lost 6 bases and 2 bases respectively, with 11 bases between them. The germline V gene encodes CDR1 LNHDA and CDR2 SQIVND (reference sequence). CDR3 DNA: TGTGCCAGTAGGAGGGACGGTACCTACGAGCAGTACTTC. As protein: CASRRDGTYEQYF.

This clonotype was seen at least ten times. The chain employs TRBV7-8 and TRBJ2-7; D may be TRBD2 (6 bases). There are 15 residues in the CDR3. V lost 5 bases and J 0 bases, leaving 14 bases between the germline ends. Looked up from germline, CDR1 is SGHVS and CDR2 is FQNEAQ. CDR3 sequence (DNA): TGTGCCAGCAGCGCTCGGGACTGGAGCTCCTACGAGCAGTACTTC. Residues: CASSARDWSSYEQYF.

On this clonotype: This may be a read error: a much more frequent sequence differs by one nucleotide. The CDR3 DNA reads TGCAGTGCTGCCCGACTGACCAATCAGCCCCAGCATTTT. Amino acid sequence: CSAARLTNQPQHF. The rearrangement links TRBV20-1 to TRBJ1-5; D ambiguous. Trimming left V 5 bases short and J 3 bases short, with 11 bases between. The CDR3 length is 13 residues. CDR1 and CDR2 (germline): DFQATT, SNEGSKA (reference sequence).

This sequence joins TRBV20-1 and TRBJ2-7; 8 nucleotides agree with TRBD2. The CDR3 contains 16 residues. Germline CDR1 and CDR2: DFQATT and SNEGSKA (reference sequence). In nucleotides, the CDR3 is TGCGGTGTCGCCTACCCGGTCGGCGGGAGGATGGACGAGCAGTACTTC. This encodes CGVAYPVGGRMDEQYF.

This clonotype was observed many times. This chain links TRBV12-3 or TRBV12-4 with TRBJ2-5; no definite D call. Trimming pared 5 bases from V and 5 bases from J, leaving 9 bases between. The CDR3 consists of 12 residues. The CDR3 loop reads CASSLRRETQYF. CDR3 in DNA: TGTGCCAGCAGTCTTAGAAGGGAGACCCAGTACTTC.

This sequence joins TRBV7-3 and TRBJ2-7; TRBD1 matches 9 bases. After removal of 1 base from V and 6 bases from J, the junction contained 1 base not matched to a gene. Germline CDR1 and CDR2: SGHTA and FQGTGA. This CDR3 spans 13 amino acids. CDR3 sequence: CASSLRGQGEQYF. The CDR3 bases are TGTGCCAGCAGCTTAAGGGGACAGGGCGAGCAGTACTTC.

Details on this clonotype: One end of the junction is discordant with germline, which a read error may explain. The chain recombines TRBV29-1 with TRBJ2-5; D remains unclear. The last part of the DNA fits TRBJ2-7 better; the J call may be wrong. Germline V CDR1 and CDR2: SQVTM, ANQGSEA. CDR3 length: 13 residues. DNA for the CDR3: TGCGGCGTTGAAGCCCGGGCCCGCTACGAGCAGTACTTC. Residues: CGVEARARYEQYF.

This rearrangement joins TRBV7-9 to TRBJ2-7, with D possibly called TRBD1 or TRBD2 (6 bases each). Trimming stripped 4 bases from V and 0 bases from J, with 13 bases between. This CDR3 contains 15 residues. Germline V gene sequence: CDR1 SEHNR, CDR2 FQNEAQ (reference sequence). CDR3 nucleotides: TGTGCCAGCAGCTCCTACAGGGAGGACTCCTACGAGCAGTACTTC. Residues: CASSSYREDSYEQYF.

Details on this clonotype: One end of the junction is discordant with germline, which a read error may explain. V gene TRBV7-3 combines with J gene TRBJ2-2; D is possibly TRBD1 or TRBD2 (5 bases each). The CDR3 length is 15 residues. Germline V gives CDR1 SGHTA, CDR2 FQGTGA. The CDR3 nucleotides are TGTGCCAGCAGCTTCACCCCCATAGGGACCGAGGAGCTGTTTTTT. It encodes CASSFTPIGTEELFF. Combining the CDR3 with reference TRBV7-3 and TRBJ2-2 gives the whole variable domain GAGVSQTPSNKVTEKGKYVELRCDPISGHTALYWYRQSLGQGPEFLIYFQGTGAADDSGLPNDRFFAVRPEGSVSTLKIQRTERGDSAVYLCASSFTPIGTEELFFGEGSRLTVL.

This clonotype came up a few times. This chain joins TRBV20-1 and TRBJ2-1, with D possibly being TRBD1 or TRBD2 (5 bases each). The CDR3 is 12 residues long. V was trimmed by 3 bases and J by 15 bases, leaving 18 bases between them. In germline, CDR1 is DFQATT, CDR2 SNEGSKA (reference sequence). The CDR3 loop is CSASIGSGRPFF. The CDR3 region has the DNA TGCAGTGCTAGCATCGGGTCGGGACGACCGTTCTTC.